The T cell receptor beta chain under discussion was sequenced for a study of T-cell memory formation after mild COVID-19. There are a few counts of this clonotype. TCRdb used MiXCR to reprocess the 5' RACE reads, holding one entry per CDR3 protein. The repertoire has 250,000 to 300,000 distinct CDR3 sequences, around 8% of them found once; the top ten carry roughly 22%. Source material: PBMCs or a T cell subset sorted from them (not recorded which). This TCR was recovered from a young man who had mild COVID-19 (a few samples of this study predate the infection). Cell type and time point are not known.

The CDR3 DNA is TGTGCCAGCAGCGTCCGACCCGGGACAGGAGGGTTCGCCCTCCACTTT. Its translation: CASSVRPGTGGFALHF. The chain is built from TRBV9 and TRBJ1-6; TRBD1 matches 8 bases. The CDR3 contains 16 residues. Germline CDR1 SGDLS, CDR2 YYNGEE. The V segment lost 2 bases and the J segment 14 bases; nucleotides outside the gene matches: 15.